This record concerns one TCR beta chain sequence. Its antigen is not known. Vbeta (60) and Jbeta (13) primers were used in the PCR. Measured with immunoSEQ multiplex PCR; TCRdb has only the in-frame clones, and not every one. The repertoire has 90,000 to 120,000 clones, approximately 76% of them found once; the top ten carry less than 2.5%. This sample is drawn from a study of cytomegalovirus exposure and HLA in healthy donors. Notes on the study in general: It has been reported that TCR beta sequences accurately predicted the HLA-A and HLA-B alleles of most subjects. Testing in vitro showed a few CMV-associated chains specific for CMV antigens. Later, an analysis showed that TCR beta chains associated with HLA were more clonally expanded than others that were equally common. In a later analysis, V- and J-gene trimming of beta chains associated with a DCLRE1C missense variant, replicated independently.

The TCR was taken from a man aged 18-30 years in good health and CMV-seronegative. Sequencing used PBMCs.

CDR3 protein: CASSEFHIGTGGTGELFF. The CDR3 DNA reads as TGTGCCAGCAGTGAATTCCACATCGGGACAGGGGGCACCGGGGAGCTGTTTTTT. The J gene is TRBJ2-2, the V gene TRBV25-1, with 11 bases matching TRBD1. V lost 1 base and J lost 4; bases outside the gene matches: 8. CDR1 MGHDK and CDR2 SYGVNS come from the germline V gene. This CDR3 is built from 18 residues.